Listed below are T cell receptor beta chains from one sample, sequenced in a study of T cell changes during pregnancy in multiple sclerosis. Generated by immunoSEQ multiplex PCR, the TCRdb table keeps only in-frame clones and is missing some. Altogether tens of thousands of clones are present, around nine tenths being singletons, with the ten largest covering approximately 0.5%. The sample in question was CD4+ T cells from peripheral blood mononuclear cells, obtained in the first trimester of pregnancy. The source of these receptors is a female donor with multiple sclerosis, enrolled in a pregnancy study. CDR3s include the opening cysteine and the closing phenylalanine or tryptophan. D genes are given only for firm matches. Some rows have no size entry. The others give once, few or many, or a class for an expanded clone.

TRBJ1-5 | . | 13 | TRBV6-5 | . | CASSYSPSQPQHF | TGTGCCAGCAGTTACTCCCCTAGTCAGCCCCAGCATTTT
TRBJ2-7 | TRBD2 | 15 | TRBV18 | . | CASSPGLAGDYEQYF | TGTGCCAGCTCACCAGGGCTAGCGGGAGACTACGAGCAGTACTTC
TRBJ2-1 | . | 16 | TRBV15 | few | CATSTVTTLGGNEQFF | TGTGCCACCAGCACAGTTACCACCCTGGGAGGCAATGAGCAGTTCTTC
TRBJ2-1 | TRBD2 | 14 | TRBV2 | once | CASRAGTTENEQFF | TGTGCCAGCAGGGCCGGGACTACCGAAAATGAGCAGTTCTTC
TRBJ2-7 | TRBD2 | 15 | TRBV25-1 | . | CASSELAGGAYEQYF | TGTGCCAGCAGTGAGTTAGCGGGAGGGGCCTACGAGCAGTACTTC
TRBJ2-7 | . | 12 | TRBV6-1 | . | CASSANSYEQYF | TGTGCCAGCAGTGCCAACTCCTACGAGCAGTACTTC
TRBJ2-3 | . | 14 | TRBV7-3 | . | CASSLYPGVDTQYF | TGTGCCAGCAGCTTATACCCAGGGGTAGATACGCAGTATTTT
TRBJ1-1 | . | 14 | TRBV5-1 | once | CASSLGHLNTEAFF | TGCGCCAGCAGCTTGGGACACCTGAACACTGAAGCTTTCTTT
TRBJ2-3 | TRBD2 | 15 | TRBV7-3 | . | CASSFGSGAGDTQYF | TGTGCCAGCAGCTTTGGTAGCGGGGCAGGAGATACGCAGTATTTT
TRBJ1-1 | TRBD1 | 16 | TRBV7-6 | . | CASRSLQGARNTEAFF | TGTGCCAGCAGATCCTTACAGGGGGCTCGGAACACTGAAGCTTTCTTT
TRBJ2-3 | TRBD2 | 15 | TRBV5-4 | . | CASSLGLALTDTQYF | TGTGCCAGCAGCTTGGGACTAGCGCTAACAGATACGCAGTATTTT
TRBJ1-2 | . | 15 | TRBV4-1 | . | CASSQDLQRNYGYTF | TGCGCCAGCAGCCAAGATCTACAGCGGAACTATGGCTACACCTTC
TRBJ1-1 | TRBD1 | 18 | TRBV11-3 | once | CASSYSNRDRSLNTEAFF | TGTGCCAGCAGTTACTCGAACCGGGACAGGAGTTTGAACACTGAAGCTTTCTTT
TRBJ1-5 | . | 13 | TRBV30 | . | CAWSIDSQQPQHF | TGTGCCTGGAGTATCGACAGCCAACAGCCCCAGCATTTT
TRBJ1-1 | . | 15 | TRBV5-6 | . | CASSFVTSRITEAFF | TGTGCCAGCAGCTTTGTGACAAGCCGTATAACTGAAGCTTTCTTT
TRBJ1-2 | TRBD1 | 16 | TRBV5-8 | . | CASSLGDSWVNYGYTF | TGTGCCAGCAGCTTGGGGGACAGCTGGGTCAACTATGGCTACACCTTC
TRBJ1-1 | . | 14 | TRBV30 | . | CAWSAPLGGTEAFF | TGTGCCTGGAGTGCCCCCCTAGGGGGCACTGAAGCTTTCTTT
TRBJ1-2 | TRBD1 | 16 | TRBV5-5 | . | CASSPGQGDYNYGYTF | TGTGCCAGCAGCCCGGGACAGGGGGATTACAACTATGGCTACACCTTC
TRBJ1-2 | TRBD1 | 15 | TRBV7-8 | once | CASSLLGQGNYGYTF | TGTGCCAGCAGCTTATTGGGACAGGGCAACTATGGCTACACCTTC
TRBJ2-5 | . | 14 | TRBV2 | . | CASRTVLVQETQYF | TGTGCCAGCAGGACAGTCCTGGTGCAAGAGACCCAGTACTTC
TRBJ1-2 | . | 14 | TRBV19 | . | CASSMTASNYGYTF | TGTGCCAGTAGTATGACAGCCTCAAACTATGGCTACACCTTC
TRBJ2-6 | TRBD1 | 19 | TRBV9 | . | CASSVQGQTFLSGANVLTF | TGTGCCAGCAGCGTTCAGGGACAGACCTTCCTCTCTGGGGCCAACGTCCTGACTTTC
TRBJ1-3 | . | 17 | TRBV11-2 | . | CASTNHPSPSSGNTIYF | TGTGCCAGCACCAACCACCCATCCCCGAGCTCTGGAAACACCATATATTTT
TRBJ1-3 | . | 17 | TRBV19 | . | CASSIRAKGLSGNTIYF | TGTGCCAGTAGTATTCGGGCAAAGGGACTCTCTGGAAACACCATATATTTT
TRBJ1-2 | . | 15 | TRBV4-2 | . | CASSQEMTGAYGYTF | TGTGCCAGCAGCCAAGAGATGACAGGTGCCTATGGCTACACCTTC
TRBJ1-4 | TRBD1 | 16 | TRBV30 | . | CAWSVRGTGGNEKLFF | TGTGCCTGGAGTGTACGCGGGACAGGTGGTAATGAAAAACTGTTTTTT
TRBJ2-5 | . | 13 | TRBV5-5 | . | CASSLTVQETQYF | TGTGCCAGCAGCTTGACAGTCCAAGAGACCCAGTACTTC
TRBJ2-7 | . | 13 | TRBV6-5 | . | CASSRDGAYEQYF | TGTGCCAGCAGCCGCGACGGGGCCTACGAGCAGTACTTC
TRBJ1-1 | . | 12 | TRBV19 | . | CASSPSYTEAFF | TGTGCCAGTAGTCCCAGTTACACTGAAGCTTTCTTT
TRBJ2-7 | . | 14 | TRBV7-2 | . | CASSWAPSSYEQYF | TGTGCCAGCAGCTGGGCCCCGAGCTCCTACGAGCAGTACTTC
TRBJ1-1 | . | 13 | TRBV5-6 | few | CASSLAAGYEAFF | TGTGCCAGCAGCTTGGCGGCAGGATATGAAGCTTTCTTT
TRBJ2-1 | . | 16 | TRBV28 | . | CASSSRNGGANNEQFF | TGTGCCAGCAGCTCCCGTAATGGGGGGGCGAACAATGAGCAGTTCTTC
TRBJ2-1 | . | 14 | TRBV4-2 | . | CASSQDEEYNEQFF | TGTGCCAGCAGCCAAGATGAGGAGTACAATGAGCAGTTCTTC
TRBJ1-5 | TRBD1 | 16 | TRBV18 | . | CASSPSGGRGNQPQHF | TGTGCCAGCTCACCGTCAGGGGGTAGGGGCAATCAGCCCCAGCATTTT
TRBJ2-1 | TRBD2 | 15 | TRBV9 | few | CASSVPGLAGNEQFF | TGTGCCAGCAGCGTACCGGGACTAGCGGGGAATGAGCAGTTCTTC
TRBJ1-3 | . | 14 | TRBV9 | . | CASSYRGVGNTIYF | TGTGCCAGCAGCTACCGGGGGGTTGGAAATACCATATATTTT
TRBJ1-6 | . | 14 | TRBV5-6 | . | CASSLTGQGSPLHF | TGTGCCAGCAGCTTGACAGGGCAAGGTTCACCCCTCCACTTT
TRBJ2-2 | TRBD2 | 17 | TRBV15 | . | CATSRGPAGGPTGELFF | TGTGCCACCAGCAGAGGACCCGCGGGAGGGCCCACCGGGGAGCTGTTTTTT
TRBJ2-2 | TRBD1 | 15 | TRBV5-4 | . | CAATRDRANTGELFF | TGTGCCGCAACGAGGGACAGGGCCAACACCGGGGAGCTGTTTTTT
TRBJ2-1 | TRBD2 | 14 | TRBV2 | once | CASSGASGYNEQFF | TGTGCCAGCAGTGGGGCTAGCGGTTACAATGAGCAGTTCTTC
TRBJ1-4 | TRBD1 | 15 | TRBV27 | . | CASSSYRGRGEKLFF | TGTGCCAGCAGTTCCTACAGGGGACGAGGGGAAAAACTGTTTTTT
TRBJ1-1 | . | 15 | TRBV5-4 | . | CASSLVRGMNTEAFF | TGTGCCAGCAGCTTGGTGAGAGGGATGAACACTGAAGCTTTCTTT
TRBJ2-1 | . | 13 | TRBV28 | . | CASSLNYNNEQFF | TGTGCCAGCAGTTTAAACTACAACAATGAGCAGTTCTTC
TRBJ2-1 | . | 16 | TRBV7-8 | . | CASSLVWSALYNEQFF | TGTGCCAGCAGCTTAGTATGGTCTGCACTTTACAATGAGCAGTTCTTC
TRBJ2-7 | . | 13 | TRBV2 | few | CASSAYPLYEQYF | TGTGCCAGCAGTGCCTACCCCCTCTACGAGCAGTACTTC
TRBJ1-5 | TRBD1 | 19 | TRBV19 | . | CASSRPNRRAGQGDQPQHF | TGTGCCAGTAGCCGCCCTAACCGTCGGGCGGGACAGGGTGATCAGCCCCAGCATTTT
TRBJ2-3 | . | 12 | TRBV2 | few | CAGKGAADTQYF | TGTGCCGGGAAAGGGGCTGCAGATACGCAGTATTTT
TRBJ2-2 | . | 15 | TRBV9 | . | CASSGHTGYTGELFF | TGTGCCAGCAGCGGGCATACAGGATACACCGGGGAGCTGTTTTTT
TRBJ2-3 | . | 12 | TRBV5-6 | . | CASSAGWVTQYF | TGTGCCAGCAGCGCCGGGTGGGTTACGCAGTATTTT
TRBJ2-5 | TRBD2 | 16 | TRBV5-4 | . | CASSVGLAGSQETQYF | TGTGCCAGCAGCGTGGGACTAGCGGGATCCCAAGAGACCCAGTACTTC
TRBJ1-3 | . | 13 | TRBV6-1 | . | CASSTYSGNTIYF | TGTGCCAGCTCCACATACTCTGGAAACACCATATATTTT
TRBJ1-1 | TRBD1 | 14 | TRBV11-2 | few | CASSPYRGATEAFF | TGTGCCAGCAGCCCCTACAGGGGGGCCACTGAAGCTTTCTTT
TRBJ1-1 | . | 14 | TRBV7-2 | . | CASSVPGRGTEAFF | TGTGCCAGCAGCGTCCCAGGGAGGGGGACTGAAGCTTTCTTT
TRBJ2-2 | . | 14 | TRBV7-3 | once | CASSLGRSGGELFF | TGTGCCAGCAGCTTAGGGCGGAGCGGAGGGGAGCTGTTTTTT
TRBJ2-1 | . | 17 | TRBV7-2 | few | CASSSPGGVSLYNEQFF | TGTGCCAGCAGCTCCCCCGGAGGGGTCAGCCTCTACAATGAGCAGTTCTTC
TRBJ1-2 | . | 13 | TRBV2 | . | CASRGDRNYGYTF | TGTGCCAGCAGAGGTGACAGGAACTATGGCTACACCTTC
TRBJ2-7 | TRBD2 | 15 | TRBV6-6 | . | CASSLQPPGLAEQYF | TGTGCCAGCAGTTTGCAACCCCCGGGACTAGCGGAACAGTACTTC
TRBJ1-1 | . | 14 | TRBV5-1 | once | CASSLEFGGPEAFF | TGCGCCAGCAGCTTGGAATTCGGGGGGCCAGAGGCTTTCTTT
TRBJ2-2 | TRBD2 | 15 | TRBV19 | once | CASSRSSGRSGELFF | TGTGCCAGTAGCCGATCTAGCGGGAGGAGCGGGGAGCTGTTTTTT
TRBJ2-3 | . | 16 | TRBV7-8 | . | CASSPLSRTSTDTQYF | TGTGCCAGCAGCCCGTTGTCTCGGACTAGCACAGATACGCAGTATTTT